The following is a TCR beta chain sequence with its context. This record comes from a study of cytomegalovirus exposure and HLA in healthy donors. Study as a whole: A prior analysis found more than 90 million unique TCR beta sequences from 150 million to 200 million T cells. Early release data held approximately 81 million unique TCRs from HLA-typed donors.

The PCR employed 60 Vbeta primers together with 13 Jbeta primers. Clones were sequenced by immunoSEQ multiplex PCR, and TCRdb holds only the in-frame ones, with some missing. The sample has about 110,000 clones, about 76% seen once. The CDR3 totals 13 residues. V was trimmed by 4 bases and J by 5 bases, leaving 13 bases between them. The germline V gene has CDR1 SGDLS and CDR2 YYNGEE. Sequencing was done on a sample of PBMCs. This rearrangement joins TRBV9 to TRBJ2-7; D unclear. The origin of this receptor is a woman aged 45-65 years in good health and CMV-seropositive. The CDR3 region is CASSPLPRDEQYF. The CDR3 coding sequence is TGTGCCAGCAGCCCGCTCCCTCGGGACGAGCAGTACTTC.